This is a list of T cell receptor beta chains from one sample in a study of early T cells in non-severe SARS-CoV-2 infection. TCRdb recomputed calls from the 5' RACE reads with MiXCR, one row per CDR3 protein. The sample records tens of thousands of distinct CDR3 sequences, approximately 15% being singletons. Specimen: whole blood. Receptor source: an adult who was a healthcare worker with PCR-confirmed SARS-CoV-2 infection or an uninfected control (not recorded which). CDR3s include the opening cysteine and the closing phenylalanine or tryptophan. Fields, in order: clone size, D gene, V gene, J gene, CDR3 protein, CDR3 DNA. The D gene is left open where the match is weak. Expanded clones are given a class, and other clones once, few, many or no size at all.

clone_size: -; d_call: -; v_call: TRBV5-1; j_call: TRBJ2-6; cdr3_aa: CASSLEQGEGYGANVLTF; cdr3_nt: TGCGCCAGCAGCTTGGAGCAGGGCGAAGGATATGGGGCCAACGTCCTGACTTTC
clone_size: -; d_call: -; v_call: TRBV20-1; j_call: TRBJ1-1; cdr3_aa: CSASAGVSTEAFF; cdr3_nt: TGCAGTGCTAGTGCAGGGGTGAGCACTGAAGCTTTCTTT
clone_size: many; d_call: TRBD2; v_call: TRBV12-3/TRBV12-4; j_call: TRBJ2-2; cdr3_aa: CASSLIAGNTGELFF; cdr3_nt: TGTGCCAGCAGTTTAATAGCGGGGAACACCGGGGAGCTGTTTTTT
clone_size: many; d_call: -; v_call: TRBV15; j_call: TRBJ1-2; cdr3_aa: CATSSGRGPTYGYTF; cdr3_nt: TGTGCCACCAGCAGTGGACGGGGACCTACCTATGGCTACACCTTC
clone_size: many; d_call: -; v_call: TRBV20-1; j_call: TRBJ2-1; cdr3_aa: CSALTALLYNEQFF; cdr3_nt: TGCAGTGCTTTGACAGCCCTATTATACAATGAGCAGTTCTTC
clone_size: many; d_call: -; v_call: TRBV6-1; j_call: TRBJ2-2; cdr3_aa: CASSVTGNTGELFF; cdr3_nt: TGTGCCAGCAGTGTAACAGGAAACACCGGGGAGCTGTTTTTT
clone_size: few; d_call: -; v_call: TRBV5-1; j_call: TRBJ1-2; cdr3_aa: CASSLDRAYGYTF; cdr3_nt: TGCGCCAGCAGCTTGGATAGGGCCTATGGCTACACCTTC
clone_size: many; d_call: TRBD1; v_call: TRBV11-3; j_call: TRBJ2-1; cdr3_aa: CASSLGTGAEQFF; cdr3_nt: TGTGCCAGCAGCTTAGGAACAGGGGCTGAGCAGTTCTTC
clone_size: many; d_call: TRBD2; v_call: TRBV6-6; j_call: TRBJ2-3; cdr3_aa: CASSRLAGGSTDTQYF; cdr3_nt: TGTGCCAGCAGCAGACTAGCGGGGGGCAGCACAGATACGCAGTATTTT
clone_size: few; d_call: TRBD1; v_call: TRBV5-1; j_call: TRBJ1-6; cdr3_aa: CASSPTGQGSNSPLHF; cdr3_nt: TGCGCCAGCAGCCCGACCGGACAGGGTTCAAATTCACCCCTCCACTTT
clone_size: few; d_call: -; v_call: TRBV20-1; j_call: TRBJ1-6; cdr3_aa: CSALGAGNSPLHF; cdr3_nt: TGCAGTGCCTTGGGGGCGGGAAATTCACCCCTCCACTTT
clone_size: -; d_call: TRBD1; v_call: TRBV6-4; j_call: TRBJ2-1; cdr3_aa: CASSAGTGFPNEQFF; cdr3_nt: TGTGCCAGCAGTGCGGGGACAGGTTTCCCTAATGAGCAGTTCTTC
clone_size: many; d_call: TRBD1; v_call: TRBV20-1; j_call: TRBJ1-2; cdr3_aa: CSATSGQDYGYTF; cdr3_nt: TGCAGTGCTACCTCAGGACAGGACTATGGCTACACCTTC
clone_size: -; d_call: -; v_call: TRBV6-4; j_call: TRBJ1-5; cdr3_aa: CASSEGSNQPQHF; cdr3_nt: TGTGCCAGCAGTGAGGGTAGCAATCAGCCCCAGCATTTT
clone_size: many; d_call: -; v_call: TRBV10-3; j_call: TRBJ1-1; cdr3_aa: CAISPGTREAFF; cdr3_nt: TGTGCCATCAGCCCCGGAACTAGAGAAGCTTTCTTT
clone_size: -; d_call: TRBD1; v_call: TRBV5-4; j_call: TRBJ2-3; cdr3_aa: CASSPRDRLTDTQYF; cdr3_nt: TGTGCCAGCAGCCCCAGGGACAGACTCACAGATACGCAGTATTTT
clone_size: many; d_call: TRBD1; v_call: TRBV12-3/TRBV12-4; j_call: TRBJ1-2; cdr3_aa: CASSSGGYGYTF; cdr3_nt: TGTGCCAGCAGTTCAGGGGGCTATGGCTACACCTTC
clone_size: many; d_call: -; v_call: TRBV3-1; j_call: TRBJ1-4; cdr3_aa: CASRGARGEKLFF; cdr3_nt: TGTGCCAGCAGGGGGGCGCGGGGTGAAAAACTGTTTTTT
clone_size: many; d_call: -; v_call: TRBV5-5; j_call: TRBJ1-4; cdr3_aa: CASSQGTVTMEKLFF; cdr3_nt: TGTGCCAGCAGCCAGGGGACCGTGACAATGGAAAAACTGTTTTTT
clone_size: few; d_call: -; v_call: TRBV6-5; j_call: TRBJ2-7; cdr3_aa: CASSYSEEATYEQYF; cdr3_nt: TGTGCCAGCAGTTACTCTGAGGAGGCCACCTACGAGCAGTACTTC
clone_size: few; d_call: TRBD2; v_call: TRBV11-2; j_call: TRBJ2-5; cdr3_aa: CASSLGISSGARETQYF; cdr3_nt: TGTGCCAGCAGCTTGGGTATTAGTAGCGGGGCCAGGGAGACCCAGTACTTC